This is a list of T cell receptor beta chains from one sample in a study of early T cells in non-severe SARS-CoV-2 infection. TCRdb re-called the 5' RACE reads with MiXCR, one entry per CDR3 protein. The sample holds tens of thousands of distinct CDR3 sequences; 15% are singletons and the top ten take around 6%. What was sequenced was whole blood. The receptors derive from an adult who was a healthcare worker with PCR-confirmed SARS-CoV-2 infection or an uninfected control (not recorded which). CDR3s leave out the opening cysteine and the closing phenylalanine or tryptophan. A D gene is named only where the DNA matches it firmly. Size values are once, few and many counts, or a class for expanded clones, and some rows have none.

J: TRBJ1-1; size: many; D: -; V: TRBV12-5; CDR3: AGSLPGTEAF
J: TRBJ2-7; size: few; D: -; V: TRBV6-5; CDR3: ASSYRQSYEQY
J: TRBJ2-7; size: -; D: TRBD2; V: TRBV28; CDR3: ASSSTSGRILPYEQY
J: TRBJ2-1; size: -; D: TRBD2; V: TRBV11-3; CDR3: ASSLGGSRDNEQF
J: TRBJ2-7; size: few; D: -; V: TRBV20-1; CDR3: SATAYGEQY
J: TRBJ2-1; size: many; D: -; V: TRBV29-1; CDR3: SVEPGNEQF
J: TRBJ1-5; size: many; D: -; V: TRBV9; CDR3: ASSVFGGQPQH
J: TRBJ2-2; size: -; D: -; V: TRBV28; CDR3: ASIWNGELF
J: TRBJ2-4; size: -; D: -; V: TRBV4-1; CDR3: ASSPENRQNIQY
J: TRBJ2-4; size: -; D: -; V: TRBV20-1; CDR3: SATSGAKLAKNIQY
J: TRBJ2-2; size: few; D: -; V: TRBV24-1; CDR3: ATSDAGRGGELF
J: TRBJ1-1; size: -; D: -; V: TRBV6-5; CDR3: ASSPRDTEAF
J: TRBJ1-5; size: few; D: TRBD1; V: TRBV20-1; CDR3: SAPNRGGQPQH
J: TRBJ2-1; size: -; D: -; V: TRBV7-9; CDR3: APGRWDYNEQF
J: TRBJ2-3; size: few; D: -; V: TRBV12-3/TRBV12-4; CDR3: ASTSPIGRGGFTDTQY
J: TRBJ2-1; size: many; D: TRBD2; V: TRBV10-1; CDR3: ASSESGEWF
J: TRBJ2-1; size: few; D: -; V: TRBV27; CDR3: ASSLMASSYNEQF
J: TRBJ2-7; size: few; D: -; V: TRBV19; CDR3: ASSLGTDPYEQY
J: TRBJ2-1; size: -; D: -; V: TRBV28; CDR3: ASSSPLGLSYNEQF
J: TRBJ2-7; size: -; D: -; V: TRBV20-1; CDR3: SARPEAGLSYEQY
J: TRBJ2-1; size: few; D: TRBD1; V: TRBV29-1; CDR3: SVGGQNEQF
J: TRBJ1-1; size: -; D: -; V: TRBV29-1; CDR3: SVGESEAF
J: TRBJ2-7; size: few; D: -; V: TRBV27; CDR3: ASSLSPQAAIYEQY
J: TRBJ2-3; size: few; D: TRBD2; V: TRBV18; CDR3: ATSPGLAGATDTQY
J: TRBJ1-6; size: -; D: TRBD1; V: TRBV10-1; CDR3: ATRQGMDSPLH
J: TRBJ2-7; size: many; D: TRBD2; V: TRBV28; CDR3: ASSFGPGGPAEQY
J: TRBJ1-1; size: -; D: -; V: TRBV28; CDR3: ASSLIGGRNTEAF
J: TRBJ1-2; size: -; D: TRBD1; V: TRBV12-3/TRBV12-4; CDR3: ASSVGGGNGYT
J: TRBJ1-1; size: -; D: -; V: TRBV12-3/TRBV12-4; CDR3: ASCWGKVNTEAF
J: TRBJ2-6; size: -; D: -; V: TRBV6-1; CDR3: ASSSNLSGANVLT
J: TRBJ2-1; size: -; D: TRBD2; V: TRBV6-2/TRBV6-3; CDR3: ASSGLAGGYAEQF
J: TRBJ2-7; size: many; D: -; V: TRBV29-1; CDR3: SGQSSYEQY
J: TRBJ2-3; size: few; D: -; V: TRBV5-4; CDR3: ASSGIAGPTDTQY
J: TRBJ1-4; size: -; D: -; V: TRBV6-2/TRBV6-3; CDR3: ASNQRNEKLF
J: TRBJ1-1; size: many; D: -; V: TRBV5-1; CDR3: ASSWSGKNTEAF
J: TRBJ2-7; size: -; D: TRBD1; V: TRBV20-1; CDR3: SARDPGQGADYEQY
J: TRBJ1-6; size: few; D: -; V: TRBV28; CDR3: ASSLSQGPSSPLH
J: TRBJ2-7; size: -; D: -; V: TRBV11-2; CDR3: ASSQTYYEQY
J: TRBJ2-7; size: -; D: -; V: TRBV28; CDR3: ATESYEQY
J: TRBJ2-7; size: -; D: -; V: TRBV27; CDR3: ASSPRPYEQY
J: TRBJ2-7; size: few; D: -; V: TRBV2; CDR3: ASSEVTGNYEQY
J: TRBJ1-2; size: -; D: -; V: TRBV28; CDR3: ASSGSLYGYT